A single TCR beta chain is shown here with its context. V lost 3 bases, J lost 6 bases, and 15 bases lay in between. This CDR3 comprises 15 residues. Germline V gene data show CDR1 as LNHDA and CDR2 as SQIVND (reference sequence). This sample stems from a study of cytomegalovirus exposure and HLA in healthy donors. PCR involved 60 Vbeta and 13 Jbeta primers. This table comes from immunoSEQ multiplex PCR, and its TCRdb copy is limited to in-frame clones, with some not included. The profile covers about 96,000 clones, with approximately 75% appearing a single time and less than 15% taken by the ten largest.

The receptor's source is a woman aged 70 to 79 in good health and CMV-seropositive. V is TRBV19 and J is TRBJ2-1; D is perhaps TRBD2 (5 bases). Sequenced: PBMCs. The CDR3, as DNA: TGTGCCAGTAGTATCAAGGCCCTCGGAGGCAATGAGCAGTTCTTC. Translated, it gives CASSIKALGGNEQFF.